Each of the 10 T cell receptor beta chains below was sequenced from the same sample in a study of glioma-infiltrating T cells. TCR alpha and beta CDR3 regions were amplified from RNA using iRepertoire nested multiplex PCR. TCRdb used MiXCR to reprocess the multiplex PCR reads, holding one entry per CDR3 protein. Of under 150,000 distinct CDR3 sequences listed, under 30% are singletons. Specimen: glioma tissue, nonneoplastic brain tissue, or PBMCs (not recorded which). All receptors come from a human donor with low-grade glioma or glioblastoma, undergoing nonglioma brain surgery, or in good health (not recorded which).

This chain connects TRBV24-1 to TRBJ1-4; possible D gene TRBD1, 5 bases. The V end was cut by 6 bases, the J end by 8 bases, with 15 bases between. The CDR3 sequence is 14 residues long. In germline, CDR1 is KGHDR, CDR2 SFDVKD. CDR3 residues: CATSRDPTEEKLFF. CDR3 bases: TGTGCCACCAGTCGGGACCCAACAGAGGAAAAACTGTTTTTT.

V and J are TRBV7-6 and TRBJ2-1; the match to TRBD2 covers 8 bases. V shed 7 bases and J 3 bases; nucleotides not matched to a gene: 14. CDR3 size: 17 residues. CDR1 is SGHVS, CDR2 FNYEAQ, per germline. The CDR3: CASKLTPGGAGYNEQFF. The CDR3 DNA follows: TGTGCCAGCAAACTCACACCCGGGGGGGCAGGCTACAATGAGCAGTTCTTC.

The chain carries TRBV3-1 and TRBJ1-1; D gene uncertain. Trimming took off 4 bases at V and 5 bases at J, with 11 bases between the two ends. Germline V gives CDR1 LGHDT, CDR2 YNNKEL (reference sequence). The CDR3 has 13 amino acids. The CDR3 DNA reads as TGTGCCAGCAGCCTAACAGTCGTAACTGAAGCTTTCTTT. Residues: CASSLTVVTEAFF. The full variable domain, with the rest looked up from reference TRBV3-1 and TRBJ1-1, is DTAVSQTPKYLVTQMGNDKSIKCEQNLGHDTMYWYKQDSKKFLKIMFSYNNKELIINETVPNRFSPKSPDKAHLNLHINSLELGDSAVYFCASSLTVVTEAFFGQGTRLTVV.

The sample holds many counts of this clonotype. Here the CDR3 DNA reads TGTGCCAGCAGTTACTCGAATACGGGACAGGGGGAGACCCAGTACTTC. Translation gives CASSYSNTGQGETQYF. The chain couples TRBV6-2 or TRBV6-3 to TRBJ2-5, with 10 bases fitting TRBD1. With V trimmed by 0 bases and J by 5 bases, 6 bases remained unmatched. This CDR3 has 16 amino acids. From germline, CDR1 is MNHEY and CDR2 SVGEGT.

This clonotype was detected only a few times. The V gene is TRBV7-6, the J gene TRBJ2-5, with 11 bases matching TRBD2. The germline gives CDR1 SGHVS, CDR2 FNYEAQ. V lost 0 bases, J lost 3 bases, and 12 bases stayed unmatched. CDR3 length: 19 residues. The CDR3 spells CASSLAGTSGKSMKETQYF. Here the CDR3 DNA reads TGTGCCAGCAGCTTAGCGGGGACTAGCGGCAAGAGTATGAAAGAGACCCAGTACTTC.

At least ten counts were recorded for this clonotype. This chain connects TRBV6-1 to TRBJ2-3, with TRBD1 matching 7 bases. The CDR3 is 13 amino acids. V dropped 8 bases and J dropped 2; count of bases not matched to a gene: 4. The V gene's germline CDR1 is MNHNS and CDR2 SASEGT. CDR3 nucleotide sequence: TGTGCCAGCGCGGACAGGACCACAGATACGCAGTATTTT. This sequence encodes CASADRTTDTQYF.

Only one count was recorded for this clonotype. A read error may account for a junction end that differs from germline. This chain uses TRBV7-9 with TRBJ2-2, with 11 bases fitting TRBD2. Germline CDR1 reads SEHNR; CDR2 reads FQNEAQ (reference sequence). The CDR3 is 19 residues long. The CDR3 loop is CASSLELAGEIPDTGELFF. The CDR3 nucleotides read TGTGCCAGCAGTTTAGAACTAGCGGGGGAAATCCCCGACACCGGGGAGCTGTTTTTC.

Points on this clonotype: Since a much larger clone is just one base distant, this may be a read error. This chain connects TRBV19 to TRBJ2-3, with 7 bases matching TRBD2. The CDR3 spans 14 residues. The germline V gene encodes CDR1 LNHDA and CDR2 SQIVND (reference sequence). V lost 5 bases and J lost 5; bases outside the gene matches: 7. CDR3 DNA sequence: TGTGCCAGTAGTCATCTCGGGGGGATAGATACGCAGTATTTT. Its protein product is CASSHLGGIDTQYF.

The CDR3 coding sequence is TGCAGTGCTAGAGACCAAGCAACAGGGGGCGTCTATGGCTACACCTTC. This sequence encodes CSARDQATGGVYGYTF. The chain combines TRBV20-1 with TRBJ1-2, with 9 nucleotides matching TRBD1. Trimming took 0 bases from V and 4 from J; bases not matched to a gene: 9. This CDR3 contains 16 residues. From germline, CDR1 is DFQATT and CDR2 SNEGSKA (reference sequence).

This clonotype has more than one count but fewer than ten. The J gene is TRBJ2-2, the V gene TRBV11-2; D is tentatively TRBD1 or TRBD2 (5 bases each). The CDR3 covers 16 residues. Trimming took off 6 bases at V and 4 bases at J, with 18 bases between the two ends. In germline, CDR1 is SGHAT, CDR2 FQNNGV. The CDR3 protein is CASRALSGRGTGELFF. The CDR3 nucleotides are TGTGCCAGCAGGGCTCTCAGCGGTAGGGGCACCGGGGAGCTGTTTTTT.